This TCR beta chain was retrieved from a study of blood T cell repertoires in COVID-19. Study-level information: The study drew acute and convalescent COVID-19 samples from the United States, Italy and Spain. From T cells, B-cell-depleted T cells, or PBMCs came the material, which was cDNA or gDNA.

Source study methods: Amplification of reference gene primers was used by the study to estimate nucleated cell counts. Repertoires were generated with immunoSEQ multiplex PCR, while TCRdb's copy carries only in-frame clones and drops some. The V and J calls and clone size come from that table; D and trimming were worked out from the DNA. The repertoire holds about 200,000 clones, roughly nine tenths seen once, with approximately 0.75% in the top ten. Sequencing input: peripheral blood. This receptor was identified in a woman in her seventies with acute or convalescent COVID-19.

CDR3 bases: TGTGCCACCGACCAGGGCAGCGGGAGGGCCGGGGAGCTGTTTTTT. Protein product: CATDQGSGRAGELFF. The gene calls are TRBV6-5 and TRBJ2-2, with 10 bases identical to TRBD2. Per germline, CDR1 MNHEY and CDR2 SVGAGI. J was trimmed by 6 bases and V by 10 bases; bases with no gene match: 11. There are 15 residues in the CDR3.